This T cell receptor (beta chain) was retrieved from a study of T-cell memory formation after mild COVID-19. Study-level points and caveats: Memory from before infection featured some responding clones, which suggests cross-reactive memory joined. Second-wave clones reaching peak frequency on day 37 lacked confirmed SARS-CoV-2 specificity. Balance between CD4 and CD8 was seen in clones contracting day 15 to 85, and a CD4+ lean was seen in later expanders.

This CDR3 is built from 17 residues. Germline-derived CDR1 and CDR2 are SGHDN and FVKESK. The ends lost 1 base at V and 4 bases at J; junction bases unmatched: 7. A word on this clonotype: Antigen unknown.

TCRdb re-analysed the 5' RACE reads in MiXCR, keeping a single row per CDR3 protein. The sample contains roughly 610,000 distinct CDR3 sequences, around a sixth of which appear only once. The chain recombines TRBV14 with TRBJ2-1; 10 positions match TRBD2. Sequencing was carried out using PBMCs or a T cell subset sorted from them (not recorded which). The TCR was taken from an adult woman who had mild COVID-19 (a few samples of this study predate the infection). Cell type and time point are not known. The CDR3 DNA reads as TGTGCCAGCAGCCAAGTGCTAGCGGGGGCTACATACAATGAGCAGTTCTTC. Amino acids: CASSQVLAGATYNEQFF. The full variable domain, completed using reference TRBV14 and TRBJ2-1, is EAGVTQFPSHSVIEKGQTVTLRCDPISGHDNLYWYRRVMGKEIKFLLHFVKESKQDESGMPNNRFLAERTGGTYSTLKVQPAELEDSGVYFCASSQVLAGATYNEQFFGPGTRLTVL.